This T cell receptor (beta chain) was captured in a study of shared clonotypes between healthy human individuals. Sequencing used immunoSEQ multiplex PCR; TCRdb keeps in-frame clones, though not all of them. The data contain about 2,200,000 clones, about 92% of them seen just once; the ten biggest clones take up around 1.7%. With respect to this clone: Antigen specificity is unknown.

Naive CD8 populations comprised CD45RO-negative cells positively selected for CCR7, excluding terminally differentiated effector memory CD45RA+ cells. Study results and caveats: Sequencing depth was predicted to influence how clonotypes are shared among donors.

The V and J ends lost 7 bases and 4 bases respectively, with 13 bases between them. The germline V gene encodes CDR1 MNHNS and CDR2 SASEGT. CDR3 size: 13 residues. This chain links TRBV6-1 with TRBJ1-2, with D tentatively TRBD1 (5 bases). The sequencing input was naive CD8+ T cells from PBMCs. The receptor's source is a man aged 18 to 30 in good health. Some clones in this sample may be carry-over from other donors' samples. CDR3: CASKDILPYGYTF. Here the CDR3 DNA reads TGTGCCAGCAAGGACATCCTCCCCTATGGCTACACCTTC.